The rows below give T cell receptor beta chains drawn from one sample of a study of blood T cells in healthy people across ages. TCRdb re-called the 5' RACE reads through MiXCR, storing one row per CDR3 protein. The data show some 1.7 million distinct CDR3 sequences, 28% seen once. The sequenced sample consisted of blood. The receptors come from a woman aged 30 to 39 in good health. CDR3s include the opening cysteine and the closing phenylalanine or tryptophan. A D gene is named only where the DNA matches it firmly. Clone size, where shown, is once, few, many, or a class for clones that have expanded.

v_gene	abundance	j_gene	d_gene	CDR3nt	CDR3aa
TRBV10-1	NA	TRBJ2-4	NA	TGCGCCAGCACCCGAAGGGTGACAGAGCTTGCCAAAAACATTCAGTACTTC	CASTRRVTELAKNIQYF
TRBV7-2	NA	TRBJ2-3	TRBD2	TGTGCCAGCAGCTCCCGGATAGCGGGGGGTGGAGATACGCAGTATTTT	CASSSRIAGGGDTQYF
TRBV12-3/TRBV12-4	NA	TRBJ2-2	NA	TGTGCCAGCAAGGGCCGCCGGCCGAACACCGGGGAGCTGTTTTTT	CASKGRRPNTGELFF
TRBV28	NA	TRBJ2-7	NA	TGTGCCAGCAGCCAACAAAGGGGGGTCAACTCCTACGAGCAGTACTTC	CASSQQRGVNSYEQYF
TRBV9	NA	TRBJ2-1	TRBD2	TGTGCCAGCAGCGTAGCGATGCGGGGGGGTTACAATGAGCAGTTCTTC	CASSVAMRGGYNEQFF
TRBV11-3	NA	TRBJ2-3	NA	TGTGCCAGCAGCTTACTAGGATCGGTCTCAGATACGCAGTATTTT	CASSLLGSVSDTQYF
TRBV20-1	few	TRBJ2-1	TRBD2	TGCAGTGCTAGAGATCCAGCGGGGAGCGGGAGGGATTCCTACAATGAGCAGTTCTTC	CSARDPAGSGRDSYNEQFF
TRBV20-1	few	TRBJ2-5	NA	TGCAGTGCTAGAACCCGAAAGGAATCCCAAGAGACCCAGTACTTC	CSARTRKESQETQYF
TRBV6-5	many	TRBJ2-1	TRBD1	TGTGCCAGCAGTTATTTAGGACAGGGGGTCAATGAGCAGTTCTTC	CASSYLGQGVNEQFF
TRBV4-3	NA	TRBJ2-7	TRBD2	TGCGCCAGCAGCCGAGGGTCTGGCGGGAGTGGCATTTACGAGCAGTACTTC	CASSRGSGGSGIYEQYF